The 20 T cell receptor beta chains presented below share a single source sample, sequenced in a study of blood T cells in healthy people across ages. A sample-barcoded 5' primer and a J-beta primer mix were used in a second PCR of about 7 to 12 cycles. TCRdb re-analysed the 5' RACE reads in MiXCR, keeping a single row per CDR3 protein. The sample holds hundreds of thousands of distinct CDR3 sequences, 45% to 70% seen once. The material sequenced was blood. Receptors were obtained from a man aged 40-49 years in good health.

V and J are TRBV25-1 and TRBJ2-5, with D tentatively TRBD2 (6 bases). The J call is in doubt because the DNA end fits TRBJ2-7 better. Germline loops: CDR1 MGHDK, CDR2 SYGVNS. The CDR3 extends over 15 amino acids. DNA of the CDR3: TGTGCCAGCAGTGAAATGGGCGGGACGGGGTGCGAGCAGTACTTC. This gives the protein CASSEMGGTGCEQYF.

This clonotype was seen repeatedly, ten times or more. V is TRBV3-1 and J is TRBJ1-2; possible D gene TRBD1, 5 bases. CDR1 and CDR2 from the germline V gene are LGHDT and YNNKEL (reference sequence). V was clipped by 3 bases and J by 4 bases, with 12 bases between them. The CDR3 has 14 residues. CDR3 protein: CASSHSDSTYGYTF. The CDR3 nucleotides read TGTGCCAGCAGCCACTCCGACAGTACCTATGGCTACACCTTC.

The CDR3 sequence is CASSFEAGEPYEQYF. The CDR3 DNA reads as TGTGCCAGCAGTTTTGAGGCAGGGGAGCCCTACGAGCAGTACTTC. This chain connects TRBV27 to TRBJ2-7, with D possibly matching TRBD1 (6 bases). CDR3 length equals 15 residues. V dropped 3 bases and J dropped 2 bases, with 14 bases sitting between them. Germline V gene lookup returns CDR1 MNHEY and CDR2 SMNVEV (reference sequence).

The chain's CDR3 is CASSLMAGQETQYF. The CDR3, as DNA: TGTGCCAGCAGCTTAATGGCAGGCCAAGAGACCCAGTACTTC. The chain uses TRBV7-8 and TRBJ2-5, with D unresolved. The CDR3 covers 14 residues. Germline-derived CDR1 and CDR2 are SGHVS and FQNEAQ. V shed 2 bases and J shed 1 base, with 8 bases lying between them.

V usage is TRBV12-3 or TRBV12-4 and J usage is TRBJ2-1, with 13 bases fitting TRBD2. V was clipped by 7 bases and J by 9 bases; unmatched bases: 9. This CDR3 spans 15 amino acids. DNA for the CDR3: TGTGCCAGCACAGGACTAGCGGGAGCTACTTCTGAGCAGTTCTTC. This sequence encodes CASTGLAGATSEQFF.

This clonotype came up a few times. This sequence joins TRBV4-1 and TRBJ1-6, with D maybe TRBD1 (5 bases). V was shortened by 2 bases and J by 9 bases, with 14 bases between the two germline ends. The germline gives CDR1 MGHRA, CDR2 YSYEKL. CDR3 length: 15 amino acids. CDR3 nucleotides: TGCGCCAGCAGCCAAACGGTCTCGGGGGGTTCACCCCTCCACTTT. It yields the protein CASSQTVSGGSPLHF.

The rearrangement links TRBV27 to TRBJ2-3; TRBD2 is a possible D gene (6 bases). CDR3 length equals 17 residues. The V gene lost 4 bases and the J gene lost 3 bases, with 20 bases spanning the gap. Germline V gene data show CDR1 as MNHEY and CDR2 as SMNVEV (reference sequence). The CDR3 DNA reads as TGTGCCAGCAGTTCCAGACTAGAAAAATCGAGAACAGATACGCAGTATTTT. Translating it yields CASSSRLEKSRTDTQYF.

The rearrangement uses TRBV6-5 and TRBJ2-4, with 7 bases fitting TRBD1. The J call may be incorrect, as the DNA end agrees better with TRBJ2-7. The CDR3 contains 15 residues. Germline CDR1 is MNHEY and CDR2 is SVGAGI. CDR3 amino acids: CASTQTGRGPHEQYF. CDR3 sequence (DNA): TGTGCCAGCACCCAGACGGGAAGGGGGCCACACGAGCAGTACTTC.

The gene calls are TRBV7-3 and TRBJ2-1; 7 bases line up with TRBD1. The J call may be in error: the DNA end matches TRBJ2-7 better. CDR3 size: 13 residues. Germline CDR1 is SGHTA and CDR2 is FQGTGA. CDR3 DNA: TGTGCCAGCAGCTTACAGGGGGACAATGAGCAGTACTTC. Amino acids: CASSLQGDNEQYF.

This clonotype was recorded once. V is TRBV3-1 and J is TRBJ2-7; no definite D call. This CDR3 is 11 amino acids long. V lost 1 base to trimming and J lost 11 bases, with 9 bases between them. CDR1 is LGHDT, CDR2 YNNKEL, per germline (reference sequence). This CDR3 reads CASSQAEKEYF. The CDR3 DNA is TGTGCCAGCAGCCAAGCGGAAAAGGAGTACTTC.

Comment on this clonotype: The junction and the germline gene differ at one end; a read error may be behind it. CDR3 loop: CAGSLGTSGSAGRDTQYF. For the CDR3, the DNA is TGTGCCGGCAGCTTAGGGACTAGCGGGAGCGCCGGGAGAGATACGCAGTATTTT. This sequence joins TRBV11-2 and TRBJ2-3; TRBD2 agrees at 14 bases. CDR1 and CDR2 from the germline V gene are SGHAT and FQNNGV. This CDR3 contains 18 residues.

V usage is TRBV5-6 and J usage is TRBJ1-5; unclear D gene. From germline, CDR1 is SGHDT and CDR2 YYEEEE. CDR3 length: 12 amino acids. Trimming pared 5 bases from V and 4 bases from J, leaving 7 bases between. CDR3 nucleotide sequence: TGTGCCAGCAGGAGCAAAAATCAGCCCCAGCATTTT. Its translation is CASRSKNQPQHF.

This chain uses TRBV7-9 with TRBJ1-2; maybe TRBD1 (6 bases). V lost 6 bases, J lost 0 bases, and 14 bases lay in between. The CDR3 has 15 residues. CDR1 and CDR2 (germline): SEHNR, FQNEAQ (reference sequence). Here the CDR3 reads CASSPEGGANYGYTF. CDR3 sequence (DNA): TGTGCCAGCAGTCCAGAGGGGGGTGCTAACTATGGCTACACCTTC.

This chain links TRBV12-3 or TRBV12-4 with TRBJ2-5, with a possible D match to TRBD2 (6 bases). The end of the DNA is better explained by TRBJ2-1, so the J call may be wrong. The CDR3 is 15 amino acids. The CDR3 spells CASSFMVGGFETQFF. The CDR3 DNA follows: TGTGCCAGCAGTTTTATGGTGGGAGGATTTGAGACCCAGTTCTTC.

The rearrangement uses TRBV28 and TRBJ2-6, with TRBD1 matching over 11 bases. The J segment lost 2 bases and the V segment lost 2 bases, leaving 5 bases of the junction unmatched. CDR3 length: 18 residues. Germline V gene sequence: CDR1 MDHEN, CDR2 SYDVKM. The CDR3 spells CASSLKGQGVPGANVLTF. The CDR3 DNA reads TGTGCCAGCAGTTTAAAGGGACAGGGGGTCCCTGGGGCCAACGTCCTGACTTTC.

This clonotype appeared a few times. CDR3: CASSDNSGILSSYEQYF. The CDR3 DNA reads TGTGCCAGCAGTGATAATAGCGGGATACTGAGCTCCTACGAGCAGTACTTC. The rearrangement uses TRBV2 and TRBJ2-7, with 8 nucleotides matching TRBD2. Looked up from germline, CDR1 is SNHLY and CDR2 is FYNNEI. J lost 0 bases, V lost 3 bases, and 10 bases had no gene match. The CDR3 has 17 amino acids. The full variable domain, in which reference TRBV2 and TRBJ2-7 provide the parts outside the CDR3, is EPEVTQTPSHQVTQMGQEVILRCVPISNHLYFYWYRQILGQKVEFLVSFYNNEISEKSEIFDDQFSVERPDGSNFTLKIRSTKLEDSAMYFCASSDNSGILSSYEQYFGPGTRLTVT.

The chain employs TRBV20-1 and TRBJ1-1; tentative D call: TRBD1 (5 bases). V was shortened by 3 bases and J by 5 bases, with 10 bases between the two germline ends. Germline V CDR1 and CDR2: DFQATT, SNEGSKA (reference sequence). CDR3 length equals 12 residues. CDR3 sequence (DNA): TGCAGTGCTAGCCTCGGGGCGACTGAAGCTTTCTTT. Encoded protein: CSASLGATEAFF.

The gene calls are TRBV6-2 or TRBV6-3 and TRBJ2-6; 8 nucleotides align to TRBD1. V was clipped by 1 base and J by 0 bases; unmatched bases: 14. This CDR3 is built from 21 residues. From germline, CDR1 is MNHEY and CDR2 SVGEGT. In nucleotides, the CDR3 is TGTGCCAGCAGTTACTTACCAGGGGGCCAGTCCCCCTTCTCTGGGGCCAACGTCCTGACTTTC. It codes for CASSYLPGGQSPFSGANVLTF.

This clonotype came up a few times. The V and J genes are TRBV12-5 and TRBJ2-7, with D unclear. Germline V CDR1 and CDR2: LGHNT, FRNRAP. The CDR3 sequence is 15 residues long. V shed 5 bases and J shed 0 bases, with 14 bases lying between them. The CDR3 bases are TGTGCTAGTGGTCCCTTGGGCGGTCGCTCCTACGAGCAGTACTTC. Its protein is CASGPLGGRSYEQYF.

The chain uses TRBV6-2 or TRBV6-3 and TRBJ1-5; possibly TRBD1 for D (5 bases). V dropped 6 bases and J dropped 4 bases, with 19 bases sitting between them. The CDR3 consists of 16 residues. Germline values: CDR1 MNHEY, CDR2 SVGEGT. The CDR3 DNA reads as TGTGCCAGCAGCCGACGAAAGGGGTTTAGGAATCAGCCCCAGCATTTT. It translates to CASSRRKGFRNQPQHF.